This TCR beta chain was sequenced during a study of human T cells and chemical hapten exposure. Individual cDNA molecules in this library carried unique molecular identifiers. TCRdb re-analysed the RACE reads in MiXCR, keeping a single row per CDR3 protein. The table has 75,000 to 90,000 distinct CDR3 sequences, 10% seen once. Time point here: patch test 2, 6 weeks after DPC sensitization. As for treatment: therapeutic diphenylcyclopropenone sensitization with weekly scalp DPC. This clonotype was picked up a small number of times. Its antigen is unknown. Study-wide findings and caveats: Expanded TCRs were compared with controls, and the expanded TCRs formed significantly more large CDR3 similarity clusters.

Trimming at V came to 2 bases and at J to 1 base, leaving 6 bases not matched to a gene. This CDR3 region has 17 residues. Germline V gene lookup returns CDR1 MDHEN and CDR2 SYDVKM. The sample consisted of whole blood, taken in connection with sensitization to the hapten diphenylcyclopropenone (DPC). This receptor was obtained from a woman in her forties or fifties with alopecia areata. Some clones in this sample may be carry-over from other donors' samples. This chain links TRBV28 with TRBJ1-1; 11 bases agree with TRBD1. The CDR3 region is CASSLGGTGGWNTEAFF. CDR3 coding DNA: TGTGCCAGCAGTTTAGGCGGGACAGGGGGGTGGAACACTGAAGCTTTCTTT.